The 10 T cell receptor beta chains presented below share a single source sample, sequenced in a study of T cell clonality in common variable immunodeficiency. Here immunoSEQ multiplex PCR was the method, and the copy in TCRdb shows in-frame clones only, minus some. Listed for the sample are 40,000 to 45,000 clones, none seen a single time. Sequencing was performed on peripheral blood mononuclear cells. The receptors were sampled from a person between 18 and 70 years old in good health.

This clone was counted many times. From the germline J gene comes the end of the CDR3, since the read stops 3 residues before it. V and J are TRBV18 and TRBJ2-6; 7 bases agree with TRBD2. CDR1 KGHSH and CDR2 LQKENI come from the germline V gene. The CDR3 has 17 amino acids. The J segment lost 1 base and the V segment lost 7 bases, leaving 10 bases of the junction unmatched. The sequenced part of the CDR3 DNA is TGTGCCAGCTTACCCACAGCGGGGCCATCTGGGGCCAACGTC. Protein product: CASLPTAGPSGANV. The entire CDR3 sequence reads CASLPTAGPSGANVLTF.

In the case of this clone: It differs at one base from a far larger clone, so likely a read error. The CDR3 end is not reached by the read, which stops 3 residues before it; the germline J gene fills it in. This rearrangement joins TRBV6-4 to TRBJ1-6; a weak D match, TRBD1 (6 bases). CDR1 MRHNA and CDR2 SNTAGT come from the germline V gene. CDR3 length: 14 residues. The part of the CDR3 DNA that was read is TGTGCCAGCAGTGACGGTATAGGGGGATCATCC. This translates into CASSDGIGGSS. The full-length CDR3 reads as CASSDGIGGSSLHF.

This clone was counted at least ten times. With the read ending 3 residues before the CDR3 end, the germline J gene is used to fill in that end. J is TRBJ1-5 and V is TRBV23-1; maybe TRBD1 (5 bases). TRBV23-1 is reported as an ORF; its role is uncertain. V lost 2 bases, J lost 0 bases, and 20 bases lay in between. The CDR3 is 19 residues long. The CDR3 reads CASSQRRGLPKDSNQPQHF. The sequenced CDR3 bases are TGCGCCAGCAGTCAACGGCGGGGACTCCCGAAGGATAGCAATCAGCCC.

Remarks on this clone: The CDR3 extends 3 residues past the end of the read, so its final part is completed from the germline J gene. The J gene is TRBJ2-7, the V gene TRBV29-1, with TRBD2 identical over 14 bases. The CDR3 consists of 18 residues. CDR1 and CDR2 (germline): SQVTM, ANQGSEA. Germline trimming cut 4 bases from V and 6 bases from J; bases unmatched to any gene: 17. CDR3 region: CSVVLGRAEGLAGVEQYF. The part of the CDR3 DNA that was read is TGCAGCGTTGTTTTGGGCAGGGCGGAGGGACTAGCGGGAGTCGAG.

This clone occurred many times. The observed sequence ends 3 residues before the CDR3 terminus, with the missing tail filled in from the germline J gene. The chain employs TRBV18 and TRBJ2-5; 9 nucleotides agree with TRBD1. V gave up 6 bases and J gave up 4 bases; unmatched junction bases: 6. The CDR3 loop spans 14 amino acids. In germline, CDR1 is KGHSH, CDR2 LQKENI. CDR3 bases read: TGTGCCAGCTCTCGTACAGGGGGCGGAGAGACC. Amino acid sequence: CASSRTGGGET. The CDR3 in full is CASSRTGGGETQYF. Combining the CDR3 with reference TRBV18 and TRBJ2-5 gives the whole variable domain NAGVMQNPRHLVRRRGQEARLRCSPMKGHSHVYWYRQLPEEGLKFMVYLQKENIIDESGMPKERFSAEFPKEGPSILRIQQVVRGDSAAYFCASSRTGGGETQYFGPGTRLLVL.

This clone was counted ten times or more. The CDR3 end lies 3 residues beyond the end of the read and is filled in from the germline J gene. The genes are TRBV7-3 and TRBJ1-1; D not resolved. The CDR3 length is 15 residues. CDR1 and CDR2 (germline): SGHTA, FQGTGA. Trimming left V 2 bases short and J 3 bases short, with 13 bases between. CDR3 DNA, as far as it was read: TGTGCCAGCAGCTTATACTCGGGGTTGGACACTGAA. This sequence encodes CASSLYSGLDTE. The CDR3, in full, reads CASSLYSGLDTEAFF.

The table lists this clone with many counts. Sequencing ends 3 residues short of the CDR3 end; the germline J gene provides the rest. The chain carries TRBV11-3 and TRBJ2-7, with 9 bases lining up with TRBD1. The CDR3 covers 14 residues. J gave up 3 bases and V 6 bases, and 6 bases lay outside the gene matches. Per germline, CDR1 SGHNT and CDR2 YENEEA. The part of the CDR3 DNA that was read is TGTGCCAGCAGTAGGGGGACAGGGCTCTACGAG. It specifies CASSRGTGLYE. The full CDR3 protein is CASSRGTGLYEQYF.

This clone was counted many times. Read sequence stops 3 residues before the CDR3 end, and the germline J gene provides the missing end. The genes are TRBV7-8 and TRBJ1-1; perhaps TRBD1 as D (5 bases). The CDR3 runs to 14 residues. The germline gives CDR1 SGHVS, CDR2 FQNEAQ. V lost 5 bases to trimming and J lost 0 bases, with 10 bases between them. CDR3 in amino acids: CASSPGGVNTEAFF. CDR3 bases read: TGTGCCAGCAGCCCGGGAGGGGTGAACACTGAA.

This clone was counted many times. Sequencing ends 3 residues short of the CDR3 end; the germline J gene provides the rest. The V call is TRBV7-2, the J call TRBJ1-2; 7 bases align to TRBD1. Germline trimming cut 5 bases from V and 4 bases from J; bases unmatched to any gene: 10. The CDR3 is 15 residues long. Germline CDR1 is SGHTA and CDR2 is FQGNSA. The CDR3 sequence is CASSSYRDSSYGYTF. Partial CDR3 DNA: TGTGCCAGCAGCAGTTACCGGGACAGCAGCTATGGC.

This clone has at least ten counts. Sequencing ends 3 residues short of the CDR3 end; the germline J gene provides the rest. The chain has TRBV20-1 and TRBJ1-2; D is perhaps TRBD1 (6 bases). The CDR3 length is 14 residues. CDR1 is DFQATT, CDR2 SNEGSKA, per germline (reference sequence). The CDR3 reads CSAKTRQGIKGYTF. The part of the CDR3 DNA that was read is TGCAGTGCCAAGACCAGGCAGGGGATCAAGGGC.